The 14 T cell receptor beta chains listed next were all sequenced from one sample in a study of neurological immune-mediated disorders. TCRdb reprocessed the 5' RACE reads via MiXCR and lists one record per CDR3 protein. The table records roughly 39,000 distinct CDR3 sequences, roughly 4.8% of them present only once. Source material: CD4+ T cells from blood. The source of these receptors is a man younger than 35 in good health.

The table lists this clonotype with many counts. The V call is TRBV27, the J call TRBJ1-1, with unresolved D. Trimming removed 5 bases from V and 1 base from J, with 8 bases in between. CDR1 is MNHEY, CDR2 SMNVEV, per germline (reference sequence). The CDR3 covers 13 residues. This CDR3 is CASSTRQNTEAFF. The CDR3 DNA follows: TGTGCCAGCAGTACTCGACAGAACACTGAAGCTTTCTTT.

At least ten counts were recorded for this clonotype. The CDR3 region is CATSRGGYRQVVDTQYF. DNA of the CDR3: TGTGCCACCAGCAGAGGTGGTTACCGACAGGTCGTAGATACGCAGTATTTT. The J gene is TRBJ2-3, the V gene TRBV15; tentative D call: TRBD1 (6 bases). This CDR3 spans 17 amino acids. Germline CDR1 reads LNHNV; CDR2 reads YYDKDF (reference sequence). The V end lost 1 base, the J end lost 5 bases, and 19 bases lay between the germline ends.

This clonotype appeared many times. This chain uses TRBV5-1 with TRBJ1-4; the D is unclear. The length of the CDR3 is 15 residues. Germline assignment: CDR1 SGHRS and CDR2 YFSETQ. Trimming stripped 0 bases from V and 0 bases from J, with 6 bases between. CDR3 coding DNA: TGCGCCAGCAGCTTGGCGGATACAACTAATGAAAAACTGTTTTTT. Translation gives CASSLADTTNEKLFF.

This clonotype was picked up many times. CDR3 residues: CASSPRGGRESNQPQHF. In DNA form, the CDR3 reads TGTGCCAGCTCACCCCGAGGGGGCAGGGAGTCAAATCAGCCCCAGCATTTT. The V gene is TRBV18, the J gene TRBJ1-5; 7 nucleotides line up with TRBD1. The CDR3 spans 17 residues. Losses at the gene ends were 3 bases for V and 4 bases for J; bases not matched to a gene: 12. Germline V gives CDR1 KGHSH, CDR2 LQKENI.

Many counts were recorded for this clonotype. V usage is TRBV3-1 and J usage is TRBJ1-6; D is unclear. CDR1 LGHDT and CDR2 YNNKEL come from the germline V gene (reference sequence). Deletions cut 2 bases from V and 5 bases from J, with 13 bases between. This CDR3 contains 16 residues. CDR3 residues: CASSQRLGNNNSPLHF. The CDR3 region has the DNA TGTGCCAGCAGCCAACGACTGGGAAATAATAATTCACCCCTCCACTTT.

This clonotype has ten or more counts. For the CDR3, the DNA is TGCAGTGCTAGGGACAGTAAAAATGAAAAACTGTTTTTT. It codes for CSARDSKNEKLFF. This chain joins TRBV20-1 and TRBJ1-4; D may be TRBD1 (6 bases). Germline assignment: CDR1 DFQATT and CDR2 SNEGSKA (reference sequence). Trimming pared 3 bases from V and 5 bases from J, leaving 10 bases between. The CDR3 covers 13 residues.

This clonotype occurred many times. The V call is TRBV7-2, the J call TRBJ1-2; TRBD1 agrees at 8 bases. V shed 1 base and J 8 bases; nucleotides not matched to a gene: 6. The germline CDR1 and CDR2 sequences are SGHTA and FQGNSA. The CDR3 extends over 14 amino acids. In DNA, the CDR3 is TGTGCCAGCAGCTTAGACACAGGGGGTTTGGGCTACACCTTC. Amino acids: CASSLDTGGLGYTF.

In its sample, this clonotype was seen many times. DNA for the CDR3: TGTGCCATCAGACAGGGGTTGGGGGATGACACTGAAGCTTTCTTT. Translating it yields CAIRQGLGDDTEAFF. The chain combines TRBV10-3 with TRBJ1-1; 7 bases agree with TRBD1. After removal of 6 bases from V and 3 bases from J, the junction contained 10 bases not matched to a gene. The CDR3 covers 15 residues. Per the germline V gene, CDR1 is ENHRY and CDR2 is SYGVKD.

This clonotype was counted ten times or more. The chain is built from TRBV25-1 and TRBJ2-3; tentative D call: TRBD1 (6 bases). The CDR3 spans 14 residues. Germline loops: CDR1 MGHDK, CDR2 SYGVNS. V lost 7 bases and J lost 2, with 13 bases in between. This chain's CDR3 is CASTSQGVTDTQYF. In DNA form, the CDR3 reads TGTGCCAGCACATCACAGGGTGTCACAGATACGCAGTATTTT. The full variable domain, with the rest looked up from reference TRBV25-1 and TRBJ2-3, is EADIYQTPRYLVIGTGKKITLECSQTMGHDKMYWYQQDPGMELHLIHYSYGVNSTEKGDLSSESTVSRIRTEHFPLTLESARPSHTSQYLCASTSQGVTDTQYFGPGTRLTVL.

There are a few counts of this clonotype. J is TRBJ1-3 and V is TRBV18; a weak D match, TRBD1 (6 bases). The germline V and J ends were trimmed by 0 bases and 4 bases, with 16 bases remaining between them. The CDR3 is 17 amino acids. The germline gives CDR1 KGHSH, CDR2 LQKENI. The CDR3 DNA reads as TGTGCCAGCTCACCACCGGGGGCGAGGCTGGCGGGAAACACCATATATTTT. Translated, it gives CASSPPGARLAGNTIYF. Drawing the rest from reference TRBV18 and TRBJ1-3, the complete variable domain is NAGVMQNPRHLVRRRGQEARLRCSPMKGHSHVYWYRQLPEEGLKFMVYLQKENIIDESGMPKERFSAEFPKEGPSILRIQQVVRGDSAAYFCASSPPGARLAGNTIYFGEGSWLTVV.

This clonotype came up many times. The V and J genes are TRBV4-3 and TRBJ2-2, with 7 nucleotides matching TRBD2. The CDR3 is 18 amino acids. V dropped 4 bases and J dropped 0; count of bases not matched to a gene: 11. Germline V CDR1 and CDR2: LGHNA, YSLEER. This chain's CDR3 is CASSRHRRGNANTGELFF. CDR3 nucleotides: TGCGCCAGCAGCCGACACAGGCGGGGGAACGCGAACACCGGGGAGCTGTTTTTT.

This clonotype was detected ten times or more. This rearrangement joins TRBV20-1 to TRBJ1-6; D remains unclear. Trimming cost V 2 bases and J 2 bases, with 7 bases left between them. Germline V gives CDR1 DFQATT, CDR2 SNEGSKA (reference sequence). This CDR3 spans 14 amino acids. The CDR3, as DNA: TGCAGTGCTAGACTCCAGACCTATAATTCACCCCTCCACTTT. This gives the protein CSARLQTYNSPLHF.

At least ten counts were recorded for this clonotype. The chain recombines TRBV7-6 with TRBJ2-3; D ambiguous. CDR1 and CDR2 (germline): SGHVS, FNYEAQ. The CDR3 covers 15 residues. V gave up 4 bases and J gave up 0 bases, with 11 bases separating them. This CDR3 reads CASSSQSSSTDTQYF. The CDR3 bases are TGTGCCAGCAGCTCACAGAGCTCTAGCACAGATACGCAGTATTTT.

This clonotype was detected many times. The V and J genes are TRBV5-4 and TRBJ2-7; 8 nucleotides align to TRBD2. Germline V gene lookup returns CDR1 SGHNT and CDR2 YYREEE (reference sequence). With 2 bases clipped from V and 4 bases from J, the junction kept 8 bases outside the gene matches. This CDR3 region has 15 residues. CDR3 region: CASSFPSGGKYEQYF. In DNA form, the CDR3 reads TGTGCCAGCAGCTTTCCGAGCGGGGGAAAGTACGAGCAGTACTTC.